The clone carrying this T cell receptor beta chain was detected only a few times. Antigen: not known. Some clones are missing from TCRdb's copy, which holds only in-frame ones; the method was immunoSEQ multiplex PCR. This sample has around 250,000 clones, with more than 80% found just once. The record originates from a study of T cell responses to AZD1222 COVID-19 vaccine. Regarding the study as a whole: A rise in Spike-specific TCR breadth and depth followed two AZD1222 doses. Among the donors, most were white British and more were female, and clonal diversity was possibly underestimated. Among those given AZD1222, only five or six were seropositive at baseline.

The source of this sequence is an adult in good health. The material sequenced was peripheral blood, taken on day 0 of AZD1222 vaccination.

The CDR3 bases are TGTGCCAGCGGCCCCTTGAGGGCCGGGGAGCTGTTTTTT. It codes for CASGPLRAGELFF. The chain couples TRBV14 to TRBJ2-2; D may be TRBD2 (5 bases). Germline loops: CDR1 SGHDN, CDR2 FVKESK. The CDR3 is made up of 13 amino acids. Trimming took off 8 bases at V and 6 bases at J, with 13 bases between the two ends.